These T cell receptor beta chains were read from a single sample in a study of shared clonotypes between healthy human individuals. Profiling relied on immunoSEQ multiplex PCR, and the TCRdb table lists in-frame clones only, not all of them. The data show about 680,000 clones, with just over 90% seen just once and about 24% held by the top ten. The sequenced material came from naive CD8+ T cells sorted from blood. These receptors were collected from a young man in good health. CDR3s include the opening cysteine and the closing phenylalanine or tryptophan. Each record gives: D gene, clone size, J gene, V gene, CDR3 protein, CDR3 DNA. D genes are given only for firm matches. Part of the rows lack a size; the others show once, few, many or a class for expanded clones.

D gene: NA; clone size: NA; J gene: TRBJ2-7; V gene: TRBV19; CDR3 protein: CASSHRGGNYEQYF; CDR3 DNA: TGTGCCAGTAGTCATAGGGGGGGAAACTACGAGCAGTACTTC
D gene: TRBD1; clone size: NA; J gene: TRBJ1-4; V gene: TRBV7-9; CDR3 protein: CASSSTGDEVATNEKLFF; CDR3 DNA: TGTGCCAGCAGCTCAACAGGGGATGAGGTGGCAACTAATGAAAAACTGTTTTTT
D gene: NA; clone size: NA; J gene: TRBJ2-7; V gene: TRBV7-9; CDR3 protein: CASSPTASYEQYF; CDR3 DNA: TGTGCCAGCAGCCCTACAGCATCCTACGAGCAGTACTTC
D gene: NA; clone size: once; J gene: TRBJ2-3; V gene: TRBV19; CDR3 protein: CATRYGSTDTQYF; CDR3 DNA: TGTGCCACACGGTATGGAAGCACAGATACGCAGTATTTT
D gene: NA; clone size: NA; J gene: TRBJ1-1; V gene: TRBV25-1; CDR3 protein: CASSDLSRADEAFF; CDR3 DNA: TGTGCCAGCAGTGATTTGAGCAGGGCGGATGAAGCTTTCTTT
D gene: NA; clone size: NA; J gene: TRBJ2-7; V gene: TRBV4-1; CDR3 protein: CASSQYLGSYEQYF; CDR3 DNA: TGCGCCAGCAGCCAATATCTGGGCTCCTACGAGCAGTACTTC
D gene: NA; clone size: NA; J gene: TRBJ2-7; V gene: TRBV29-1; CDR3 protein: CSVHGGRPYYEQYF; CDR3 DNA: TGCAGCGTTCATGGGGGTCGCCCTTACTACGAGCAGTACTTC
D gene: NA; clone size: NA; J gene: TRBJ1-5; V gene: TRBV15; CDR3 protein: CATSRDLGPLQPQHF; CDR3 DNA: TGTGCCACCAGCAGAGATTTGGGACCACTTCAGCCCCAGCATTTT
D gene: NA; clone size: NA; J gene: TRBJ1-2; V gene: TRBV20-1; CDR3 protein: CSALGSYGYTF; CDR3 DNA: TGCAGTGCCCTAGGCAGCTATGGCTACACCTTC
D gene: TRBD2; clone size: NA; J gene: TRBJ2-1; V gene: TRBV6-4; CDR3 protein: CASSGLAGEYNEQFF; CDR3 DNA: TGTGCCAGCAGTGGGTTAGCGGGAGAGTACAATGAGCAGTTCTTC
D gene: TRBD2; clone size: NA; J gene: TRBJ2-1; V gene: TRBV6-6; CDR3 protein: CASSGGLAGGNEQFF; CDR3 DNA: TGTGCCAGCAGTGGGGGACTAGCGGGAGGAAATGAGCAGTTCTTC
D gene: TRBD1; clone size: NA; J gene: TRBJ2-7; V gene: TRBV29-1; CDR3 protein: CSVELRDSYSYEQYF; CDR3 DNA: TGCAGCGTTGAGCTCCGGGACAGCTACTCCTACGAGCAGTACTTC
D gene: TRBD1; clone size: NA; J gene: TRBJ1-1; V gene: TRBV6-1; CDR3 protein: CASSERDRVTEAFF; CDR3 DNA: TGTGCCAGCAGTGAAAGGGACAGGGTAACTGAAGCTTTCTTT
D gene: NA; clone size: NA; J gene: TRBJ2-6; V gene: TRBV7-9; CDR3 protein: CATGVSGANVLTF; CDR3 DNA: TGTGCCACCGGAGTCTCTGGGGCCAACGTCCTGACTTTC
D gene: TRBD2; clone size: NA; J gene: TRBJ2-1; V gene: TRBV4-1; CDR3 protein: CASGQEMGLAGNEQFF; CDR3 DNA: TGCGCCAGCGGCCAAGAGATGGGACTAGCTGGCAATGAGCAGTTCTTC
D gene: TRBD1; clone size: NA; J gene: TRBJ1-1; V gene: TRBV27; CDR3 protein: CASSFTTGSTEAFF; CDR3 DNA: TGTGCCAGCAGTTTCACGACAGGGAGCACTGAAGCTTTCTTT
D gene: TRBD1; clone size: NA; J gene: TRBJ2-3; V gene: TRBV28; CDR3 protein: CASSFDLGTGADTQYF; CDR3 DNA: TGTGCCAGCAGTTTTGATCTTGGGACAGGGGCAGATACGCAGTATTTT
D gene: TRBD1; clone size: NA; J gene: TRBJ1-5; V gene: TRBV6-5; CDR3 protein: CASRRTGGYNQPQHF; CDR3 DNA: TGTGCCAGCAGAAGGACAGGGGGCTATAATCAGCCCCAGCATTTT
D gene: NA; clone size: NA; J gene: TRBJ2-1; V gene: TRBV6-6; CDR3 protein: CASRKGPDSSYNEQFF; CDR3 DNA: TGTGCCAGCAGAAAGGGTCCGGACTCATCCTACAATGAGCAGTTCTTC
D gene: NA; clone size: NA; J gene: TRBJ2-7; V gene: TRBV5-6; CDR3 protein: CASSQDSPYEQYF; CDR3 DNA: TGTGCCAGCAGCCAGGACAGTCCCTACGAGCAGTACTTC
D gene: TRBD2; clone size: NA; J gene: TRBJ2-7; V gene: TRBV27; CDR3 protein: CASSRITGTSGSYEQYF; CDR3 DNA: TGTGCCAGCAGTCGTATTACCGGGACTAGCGGGAGTTACGAGCAGTACTTC
D gene: NA; clone size: NA; J gene: TRBJ2-7; V gene: TRBV27; CDR3 protein: CASSPGTSGYEQYF; CDR3 DNA: TGTGCCAGCAGTCCCGGGACTTCAGGCTACGAGCAGTACTTC
D gene: NA; clone size: NA; J gene: TRBJ1-2; V gene: TRBV9; CDR3 protein: CASSGGVANYGYTF; CDR3 DNA: TGTGCCAGCAGCGGAGGGGTAGCTAACTATGGCTACACCTTC